The clone carrying this T cell receptor (beta chain) was counted many times. No antigen is known for it. These data belong to a study of T cells in Graves' hyperthyroidism and ophthalmopathy. Study observations and caveats: Most thyroid-expanded clonotypes above 0.001 were also found in blood.

RNA transcripts were the template for amplifying TCR beta CDR3 regions. First-round RT-PCR with HTBI primers amplified the TCR CDR3 region. TCRdb re-called the multiplex PCR reads through MiXCR, storing one row per CDR3 protein. The sample yields 250,000 to 350,000 distinct CDR3 sequences, about 15% seen once. With a duration under 2 months, the hyperthyroidism was newly diagnosed in patients aged 18 to 65. The CDR3 is 11 residues long. Trimming took 3 bases from V and 7 from J, leaving 6 bases between them. CDR1 is KGHSH, CDR2 LQKENI, per germline. The origin of this receptor is a man aged 25-40 years with Graves' hyperthyroidism. What was sequenced was blood. The chain links TRBV18 to TRBJ1-2, with unresolved D. The CDR3 coding sequence is TGTGCCAGCTCACCCTCCCTTGGCTACACCTTC. Translation: CASSPSLGYTF.